The 9 T cell receptor beta chains in this list originate from one sample, sequenced in a study of blood T cell repertoires in COVID-19. Profiled with immunoSEQ multiplex PCR; TCRdb holds only in-frame clones, not every one. The sample contains 150,000 to 170,000 clones, about 85% of which appear only once. Material: peripheral blood. Receptor source: a woman in her sixties or seventies with COVID-19, enrolled during active disease.

V usage is TRBV6-6 and J usage is TRBJ1-1; 7 bases agree with TRBD1. V lost 6 bases and J lost 5; bases outside the gene matches: 3. The CDR3 is made up of 12 amino acids. From germline, CDR1 is MNHNY and CDR2 SVGAGI (reference sequence). Here the CDR3 DNA reads TGTGCCAGCAGCCTGACAGGGACTGAAGCTTTCTTT. It yields the protein CASSLTGTEAFF.

The V gene is TRBV7-8, the J gene TRBJ1-4, with D possibly being TRBD1 (5 bases). Germline V lookup: CDR1 SGHVS, CDR2 FQNEAQ. V was cut by 7 bases and J by 6 bases, with 21 bases left in between. The CDR3 has 16 amino acids. This CDR3 is CASTPKRVGVHEKLFF. DNA of the CDR3: TGTGCCAGCACCCCGAAGCGGGTAGGGGTGCATGAAAAACTGTTTTTT.

The chain employs TRBV5-1 and TRBJ1-6, with unresolved D. Trimming removed 7 bases at V and 9 bases at J, with 17 bases between. In germline, CDR1 is SGHRS, CDR2 YFSETQ. The CDR3 has 14 amino acids. The CDR3 protein is CASSEGYPSSPLHF. Here the CDR3 DNA reads TGCGCCAGCTCCGAAGGATACCCTAGTTCACCCCTCCACTTT.

The rearrangement joins TRBV27 to TRBJ2-1; D is uncertain. The CDR3 is 12 residues long. Germline values: CDR1 MNHEY, CDR2 SMNVEV (reference sequence). Deletions cut 6 bases from V and 6 bases from J, with 9 bases between. Here the CDR3 reads CASSPLSNEQFF. The CDR3 DNA reads as TGTGCCAGCAGCCCCTTATCCAATGAGCAGTTCTTC.

This chain uses TRBV3-1 (or the pseudogene TRBV3-2) with TRBJ2-5; a possible D gene is TRBD2 (5 bases). The germline V gene encodes CDR1 LGHDT and CDR2 YNNKEL (reference sequence). The CDR3 spans 16 residues. V was trimmed by 1 base and J by 5 bases, leaving 17 bases between them. The CDR3 loop reads CASSQAIPSLRETQYF. For the CDR3, the DNA is TGTGCCAGCAGCCAAGCTATACCTAGCCTACGGGAGACCCAGTACTTC.

CDR3 residues: CASSTTGTSGRADTQYF. The CDR3, as DNA: TGCGCCAGCAGCACCACCGGGACTAGCGGGAGGGCAGATACGCAGTATTTT. The chain combines TRBV5-1 with TRBJ2-3; 16 nucleotides line up with TRBD2. V dropped 4 bases and J dropped 4; count of bases not matched to a gene: 6. Germline CDR1 is SGHRS and CDR2 is YFSETQ. The CDR3 covers 17 residues.

This clone was seen only a few times. The same CDR3 arises from other DNA sequences in this sample as well. The chain links TRBV19 to TRBJ2-1, with 10 bases that match TRBD2. Germline V gene sequence: CDR1 LNHDA, CDR2 SQIVND (reference sequence). Trimming took 5 bases from V and 6 from J; bases not matched to a gene: 4. CDR3 size: 14 residues. The CDR3 is CASSSAGGSNEQFF. The CDR3 nucleotides read TGTGCCAGTAGTTCAGCGGGAGGGAGCAATGAGCAGTTCTTC.

This chain connects TRBV5-1 to TRBJ2-3, with D possibly matching TRBD1 (6 bases). V gave up 4 bases and J gave up 3 bases, with 15 bases separating them. This CDR3 spans 15 amino acids. CDR1 and CDR2 from the germline V gene are SGHRS and YFSETQ. In DNA form, the CDR3 reads TGCGCCAGCAGCGAGAACAGGGTTCTAACAGATACGCAGTATTTT. This gives the protein CASSENRVLTDTQYF. The full variable domain, completed using reference TRBV5-1 and TRBJ2-3, is KAGVTQTPRYLIKTRGQQVTLSCSPISGHRSVSWYQQTPGQGLQFLFEYFSETQRNKGNFPGRFSGRQFSNSRSEMNVSTLELGDSALYLCASSENRVLTDTQYFGPGTRLTVL.

The CDR3 here is CASSLVEGYTEAFF. The CDR3 nucleotides read TGTGCCAGCAGCTTGGTGGAGGGGTACACTGAAGCTTTCTTT. The chain combines TRBV5-4 with TRBJ1-1; perhaps TRBD1 as D (5 bases). Germline CDR1 SGHNT, CDR2 YYREEE (reference sequence). The CDR3 sequence is 14 residues long. V was shortened by 0 bases and J by 3 bases, with 9 bases between the two germline ends.